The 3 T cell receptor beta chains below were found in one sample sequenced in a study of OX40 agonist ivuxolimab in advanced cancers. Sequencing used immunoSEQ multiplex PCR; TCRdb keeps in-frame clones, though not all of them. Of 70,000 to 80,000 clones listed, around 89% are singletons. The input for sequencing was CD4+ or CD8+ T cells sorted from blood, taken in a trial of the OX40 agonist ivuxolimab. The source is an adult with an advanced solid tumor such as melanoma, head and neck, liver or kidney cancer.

CDR3 sequence reads: CASRGSGLEGINEQFF. The CDR3 coding sequence is TGTGCCAGCAGGGGGAGCGGCCTCGAGGGGATTAATGAGCAGTTCTTC. V is TRBV6-4 and J is TRBJ2-1, with D possibly called TRBD1 or TRBD2 (5 bases each). Deletions cut 6 bases from V and 7 bases from J, with 22 bases between. The CDR3 is 16 amino acids. The germline V gene has CDR1 MRHNA and CDR2 SNTAGT.

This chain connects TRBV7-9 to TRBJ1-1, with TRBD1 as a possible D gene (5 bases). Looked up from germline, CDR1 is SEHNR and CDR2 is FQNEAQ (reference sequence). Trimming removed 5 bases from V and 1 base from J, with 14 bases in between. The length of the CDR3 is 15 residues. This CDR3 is CASSRPWQGNTEAFF. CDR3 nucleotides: TGTGCCAGCAGCCGGCCCTGGCAGGGGAACACTGAAGCTTTCTTT.

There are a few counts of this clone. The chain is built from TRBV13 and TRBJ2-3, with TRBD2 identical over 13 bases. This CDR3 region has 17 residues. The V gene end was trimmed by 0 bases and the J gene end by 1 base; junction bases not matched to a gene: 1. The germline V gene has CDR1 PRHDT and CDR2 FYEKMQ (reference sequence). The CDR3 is CASSLGLAGGGTDTQYF. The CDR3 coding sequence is TGTGCCAGCAGCTTAGGACTAGCGGGAGGGGGCACAGATACGCAGTATTTT.